These 20 T cell receptor beta chains share one sample of origin, sequenced in a study of blood T cell repertoires in COVID-19. This table comes from immunoSEQ multiplex PCR, and its TCRdb copy is limited to in-frame clones, with some not included. Found here are fewer than 50,000 clones, around 83% of them singletons; the top ten hold under 55%. The sequenced material came from peripheral blood. The source is a woman over 75 with active or convalescent COVID-19.

This sequence joins TRBV6-4 and TRBJ1-5; a weak D match, TRBD1 (5 bases). Germline V gene lookup returns CDR1 MRHNA and CDR2 SNTAGT. The CDR3 is made up of 17 amino acids. V lost 8 bases, J lost 3 bases, and 23 bases lay in between. The CDR3 region is CASLPRRGVVDNQPQHF. The CDR3 DNA follows: TGTGCCAGCCTCCCCCGGCGGGGGGTTGTTGACAATCAGCCCCAGCATTTT.

This chain joins TRBV28 and TRBJ2-1; 8 nucleotides line up with TRBD2. The CDR3 contains 18 residues. J lost 0 bases, V lost 3 bases, and 10 bases had no gene match. The germline V gene has CDR1 MDHEN and CDR2 SYDVKM. Here the CDR3 reads CASSFISSGASSYNEQFF. DNA for the CDR3: TGTGCCAGCAGTTTTATTAGTAGCGGGGCGAGCTCCTACAATGAGCAGTTCTTC.

This rearrangement joins TRBV30 to TRBJ1-1; D gene ambiguous. This CDR3 region has 13 residues. V shed 4 bases and J shed 5 bases, with 14 bases lying between them. The germline CDR1 and CDR2 sequences are GTSNPN and SVGIG (reference sequence). The CDR3 protein is CAWNRDSGTEAFF. The DNA of the CDR3 is TGTGCCTGGAACAGAGACTCGGGAACTGAAGCTTTCTTT.

This clone occurred a few times. The chain employs TRBV28 and TRBJ1-5; D perhaps matches TRBD1 (6 bases). V was pared by 7 bases and J by 4 bases, with 17 bases between. CDR1 and CDR2 (germline): MDHEN, SYDVKM. There are 15 residues in the CDR3. CDR3 in DNA: TGTGCCAGCACCCCACAAACAGGGTCAAATCAGCCCCAGCATTTT. Its translation: CASTPQTGSNQPQHF.

The genes are TRBV11-2 and TRBJ2-1; possibly TRBD1 for D (5 bases). V was clipped by 5 bases and J by 8 bases, with 19 bases between them. This CDR3 has 15 amino acids. The germline V gene encodes CDR1 SGHAT and CDR2 FQNNGV. The CDR3 sequence is CASSPTRVAVDEQFF. The CDR3 nucleotides read TGTGCCAGCAGCCCCACCAGGGTTGCCGTCGATGAGCAGTTCTTC.

V gene TRBV4-1 combines with J gene TRBJ1-1, with a weak D call TRBD1 (5 bases). V was clipped by 4 bases and J by 1 base, with 16 bases between them. Germline V gives CDR1 MGHRA, CDR2 YSYEKL. This CDR3 has 16 residues. The CDR3: CASSLLLSTANTEAFF. DNA for the CDR3: TGCGCCAGCAGCCTACTATTATCGACAGCGAACACTGAAGCTTTCTTT.

J is TRBJ1-4 and V is TRBV11-2, with TRBD1 matching 10 bases. Germline V gene lookup returns CDR1 SGHAT and CDR2 FQNNGV. The V gene end was trimmed by 1 base and the J gene end by 7 bases; junction bases not matched to a gene: 9. There are 17 residues in the CDR3. In nucleotides, the CDR3 is TGTGCCAGCAGCTTAGCCGGTCGAGGACAGGGGGGTGAAAAACTGTTTTTT. Protein: CASSLAGRGQGGEKLFF.

The rearrangement uses TRBV6-2 or TRBV6-3 and TRBJ1-1; D might be TRBD1 (5 bases). The CDR3 spans 13 residues. V dropped 4 bases and J dropped 4 bases, with 10 bases sitting between them. Germline CDR1 reads MNHEY; CDR2 reads SVGEGT. The CDR3 coding sequence is TGTGCCAGCAGTTGGGGCAGGGCCACTGAAGCTTTCTTT. It is translated as CASSWGRATEAFF.

The chain is built from TRBV24-1 and TRBJ1-2; 12 positions agree with TRBD1. Germline loops: CDR1 KGHDR, CDR2 SFDVKD. J was trimmed by 5 bases and V by 7 bases; bases with no gene match: 10. This CDR3 has 16 amino acids. The DNA for the CDR3 is TGTGCCACCAGCCCGGGACAGGGGGCCTTACTTTATGGCTACACCTTC. Amino acid sequence: CATSPGQGALLYGYTF.

This clone was seen a handful of times. The chain employs TRBV27 and TRBJ1-1; D possibly corresponds to TRBD1 (5 bases). V gave up 6 bases and J gave up 7 bases, with 21 bases separating them. This CDR3 has 15 residues. In germline, CDR1 is MNHEY, CDR2 SMNVEV (reference sequence). The chain's CDR3 is CASSSTGRVPFEAFF. The DNA for the CDR3 is TGTGCCAGCAGCTCTACTGGCAGGGTACCTTTTGAAGCTTTCTTT.

This rearrangement joins TRBV9 to TRBJ2-3; 7 positions match TRBD1. Trimming at V came to 3 bases and at J to 3 bases, leaving 4 bases not matched to a gene. CDR3 length: 14 amino acids. The germline V gene has CDR1 SGDLS and CDR2 YYNGEE. The CDR3 reads CASSEQGWTDTQYF. In DNA, the CDR3 is TGTGCCAGCAGCGAACAGGGGTGGACAGATACGCAGTATTTT.

The CDR3 nucleotides read TGTGCCAGCAGCGGGGGCGGTAGCTCCTACAATGAGCAGTTCTTC. This codes for CASSGGGSSYNEQFF. This chain uses TRBV7-6 with TRBJ2-1; D may be TRBD1 (6 bases). Germline V gene sequence: CDR1 SGHVS, CDR2 FNYEAQ. Trimming removed 5 bases at V and 0 bases at J, with 11 bases between. This CDR3 is built from 15 residues.

The rearrangement joins TRBV7-9 to TRBJ1-4; 7 bases are shared with TRBD1. The CDR3 is 17 residues long. V shed 5 bases, J shed 2 bases, and the junction held 11 bases outside the gene matches. Germline V gives CDR1 SEHNR, CDR2 FQNEAQ (reference sequence). The CDR3 region is CASSRDSKTKTNEKLFF. CDR3 nucleotides: TGTGCCAGCAGCCGGGACAGCAAAACGAAGACTAATGAAAAACTGTTTTTT.

The CDR3 loop reads CASSPSLAGTYTQYF. CDR3 DNA sequence: TGTGCCAGCTCACCATCTCTAGCGGGCACCTATACGCAGTATTTT. The V and J genes are TRBV18 and TRBJ2-3; 8 bases align to TRBD2. This CDR3 is built from 15 residues. Germline values: CDR1 KGHSH, CDR2 LQKENI. V gave up 2 bases and J gave up 7 bases; unmatched junction bases: 8.

The rearrangement uses TRBV18 and TRBJ1-1; D unresolved. Germline V lookup: CDR1 KGHSH, CDR2 LQKENI. The CDR3 covers 14 residues. V was pared by 2 bases and J by 1 base, with 8 bases between. CDR3 in DNA: TGTGCCAGCTCACCAAGTCAGTCGAACACTGAAGCTTTCTTT. Translation gives CASSPSQSNTEAFF.

The sample holds one count of this clone. Sequence at one end of the junction differs from germline and may be a read error. The rearrangement uses TRBV7-7 and TRBJ2-3; the match to TRBD2 covers 9 bases. From germline, CDR1 is SSHAT and CDR2 FNYEAQ (reference sequence). This CDR3 is 18 amino acids long. CDR3 in amino acids: CASSPLNPTSGVFDTQYF. In DNA, the CDR3 is TGTGCTAGCAGTCCACTTAACCCGACTAGCGGAGTTTTTGATACGCAGTATTTT.

The rearrangement joins TRBV28 to TRBJ1-1, with D unresolved. The CDR3 consists of 13 residues. Germline V gene sequence: CDR1 MDHEN, CDR2 SYDVKM. Trimming took 7 bases from V and 1 from J, leaving 10 bases between them. The CDR3 sequence is CASTLGGNTEAFF. The CDR3, as DNA: TGTGCCAGCACCCTAGGCGGGAACACTGAAGCTTTCTTT.

V gene TRBV6-6 combines with J gene TRBJ1-3; D is perhaps TRBD1 (6 bases). There are 16 residues in the CDR3. With 6 bases removed from V and 4 bases from J, the gap between germline ends came to 19 bases. CDR1 is MNHNY and CDR2 is SVGAGI in the germline V gene (reference sequence). The CDR3 loop is CASRAPEQGIGNTIYF. CDR3 in DNA: TGTGCCAGCAGGGCCCCTGAACAGGGCATAGGAAACACCATATATTTT.

This chain connects TRBV2 to TRBJ2-5; 9 bases agree with TRBD1. CDR1 and CDR2 from the germline V gene are SNHLY and FYNNEI. V shed 8 bases and J 5 bases; nucleotides not matched to a gene: 6. The CDR3 covers 13 residues. CDR3 in amino acids: CASCGQGLETQYF. DNA of the CDR3: TGTGCCAGCTGTGGACAGGGGTTGGAGACCCAGTACTTC.

The chain couples TRBV9 to TRBJ2-6, with no clear D. V lost 4 bases and J lost 4, with 9 bases in between. The CDR3 is 14 residues long. In germline, CDR1 is SGDLS, CDR2 YYNGEE. DNA of the CDR3: TGTGCCAGCAGCCCCACGAGCGGGGCCAACGTCCTGACTTTC. This encodes CASSPTSGANVLTF.